The 20 T cell receptor beta chains given below trace back to one sample, sequenced in a study of blood T cell repertoires in COVID-19. Sequencing used immunoSEQ multiplex PCR; TCRdb keeps in-frame clones, though not all of them. This sample carries approximately 23,000 clones, 85% to 90% of them seen once, and the ten largest clones take 5.5% to 7%. Sequencing was performed on peripheral blood. The receptors originated from a woman aged 80 or older with active COVID-19.

The chain is built from TRBV7-2 and TRBJ1-3; tentative D call: TRBD1 (6 bases). The germline gives CDR1 SGHTA, CDR2 FQGNSA. This CDR3 region has 15 residues. V was cut by 5 bases and J by 4 bases, with 15 bases left in between. As DNA, the CDR3 is TGTGCCAGCAGCCTAGGGGCAGGGGCCGGAAACACCATATATTTT. Amino acid sequence: CASSLGAGAGNTIYF.

This chain connects TRBV19 to TRBJ2-3; D is perhaps TRBD2 (5 bases). V was shortened by 3 bases and J by 4 bases, with 8 bases between the two germline ends. This CDR3 has 13 amino acids. CDR1 is LNHDA, CDR2 SQIVND, per germline (reference sequence). This CDR3 reads CASSIGSPDTQYF. CDR3 coding DNA: TGTGCCAGTAGTATTGGGAGTCCAGATACGCAGTATTTT.

This clone was detected only a few times. The CDR3 nucleotides are TGTGCCAGCAGCGCTGGACAGGGGCAAGAGACCCAGTACTTC. Encoded protein: CASSAGQGQETQYF. This chain links TRBV9 with TRBJ2-5, with 9 positions matching TRBD1. V trimming: 3 bases; J trimming: 2 bases; junction bases outside the gene matches: 2. The CDR3 runs to 14 residues. From germline, CDR1 is SGDLS and CDR2 YYNGEE.

There are a few counts of this clone. The chain has TRBV19 and TRBJ2-2, with D unresolved. Trimming pared 1 base from V and 7 bases from J, leaving 7 bases between. The CDR3 contains 13 residues. Germline V gene data show CDR1 as LNHDA and CDR2 as SQIVND (reference sequence). This CDR3 reads CASSIGALGELFF. In DNA, the CDR3 is TGTGCCAGTAGTATAGGGGCCCTCGGGGAGCTGTTTTTT.

CDR3 region: CATRQGFTGELFF. The CDR3 DNA reads as TGTGCCACCCGACAGGGCTTCACCGGGGAGCTGTTTTTT. The chain links TRBV6-5 to TRBJ2-2, with TRBD1 matching over 7 bases. The germline V gene has CDR1 MNHEY and CDR2 SVGAGI. The V and J ends lost 10 bases and 4 bases, in that order; junction bases with no gene match: 6. The CDR3 has 13 residues.

The V and J genes are TRBV30 and TRBJ2-3; 7 bases align to TRBD2. Germline loops: CDR1 GTSNPN, CDR2 SVGIG (reference sequence). The CDR3 is made up of 16 amino acids. The V segment lost 2 bases and the J segment 2 bases; nucleotides outside the gene matches: 10. CDR3 nucleotides: TGTGCCTGGAGTCCTCCGGGGGGAACATACACAGATACGCAGTATTTT. It yields the protein CAWSPPGGTYTDTQYF.

This rearrangement joins TRBV6-2 or TRBV6-3 to TRBJ2-3; 11 bases are a match to TRBD2. In germline, CDR1 is MNHEY, CDR2 SVGEGT. V trimming: 2 bases; J trimming: 6 bases; junction bases outside the gene matches: 7. The CDR3 has 16 residues. The CDR3 coding sequence is TGTGCCAGCAGTTACGGGCTAGCGGGGGGAAGGGATACGCAGTATTTT. Protein sequence: CASSYGLAGGRDTQYF.

V is TRBV11-2 and J is TRBJ2-1, with a weak D call TRBD2 (5 bases). Trimming stripped 5 bases from V and 0 bases from J, with 14 bases between. The CDR3 has 16 amino acids. Germline values: CDR1 SGHAT, CDR2 FQNNGV. CDR3 coding DNA: TGTGCCAGCAGCGCCAACTCGGGGAGCTCCTACAATGAGCAGTTCTTC. Encoded protein: CASSANSGSSYNEQFF.

CDR3 sequence: CATRTASYEQYF. CDR3 bases: TGCGCCACCCGGACAGCTTCCTACGAGCAGTACTTC. This chain links TRBV10-2 with TRBJ2-7; a weak D match, TRBD1 (6 bases). The CDR3 has 12 residues. Germline lookup yields CDR1 WSHSY and CDR2 SAAADI. V gave up 10 bases and J gave up 1 base, with 11 bases separating them.

This clone was detected only once. J is TRBJ1-2 and V is TRBV5-6, with a weak D call TRBD1 (5 bases). V lost 1 base and J 6 bases, leaving 16 bases between the germline ends. CDR1 and CDR2 (germline): SGHDT, YYEEEE. The CDR3 totals 15 residues. The CDR3: CASSLWAGRADGYTF. CDR3 in DNA: TGTGCCAGCAGCTTGTGGGCAGGGAGGGCTGATGGCTACACCTTC.

The chain has TRBV27 and TRBJ2-5; maybe TRBD1 (6 bases). V was clipped by 5 bases and J by 5 bases, with 12 bases between them. The CDR3 has 13 amino acids. In germline, CDR1 is MNHEY, CDR2 SMNVEV (reference sequence). The CDR3 loop reads CASSGTGFETQYF. Written as DNA, the CDR3 is TGTGCCAGCAGTGGAACAGGGTTCGAGACCCAGTACTTC.

This sequence joins TRBV18 and TRBJ2-1; D is unclear. V gave up 2 bases and J gave up 2 bases, with 7 bases separating them. This CDR3 spans 14 amino acids. Per germline, CDR1 KGHSH and CDR2 LQKENI. CDR3 in amino acids: CASSPEQTYNEQFF. The CDR3 DNA follows: TGTGCCAGCTCACCAGAGCAAACCTACAATGAGCAGTTCTTC.

The J gene is TRBJ2-7, the V gene TRBV7-9; 7 bases are a match to TRBD1. V gave up 2 bases and J gave up 5 bases; unmatched junction bases: 3. There are 13 residues in the CDR3. Germline-derived CDR1 and CDR2 are SEHNR and FQNEAQ (reference sequence). The CDR3 DNA is TGTGCCAGCAGCTTAAGGGGGCACGACGAGCAGTACTTC. Its protein product is CASSLRGHDEQYF.

The chain uses TRBV2 and TRBJ2-4, with TRBD2 as a possible D gene (5 bases). The CDR3 extends over 13 amino acids. The V gene lost 8 bases and the J gene lost 5 bases, with 13 bases spanning the gap. In germline, CDR1 is SNHLY, CDR2 FYNNEI. The CDR3 region is CASRGAGENIQYF. The CDR3 DNA sequence: TGTGCCAGCCGGGGAGCAGGAGAAAACATTCAGTACTTC.

In its sample, this clone was seen once. V is TRBV6-5 and J is TRBJ2-7, with TRBD1 identical over 9 bases. J lost 3 bases, V lost 2 bases, and 8 bases had no gene match. In germline, CDR1 is MNHEY, CDR2 SVGAGI. The CDR3 is 16 residues long. The CDR3 spells CASSYSGTGRVYEQYF. Written as DNA, the CDR3 is TGTGCCAGCAGTTACAGCGGGACAGGGAGGGTCTACGAGCAGTACTTC.

V and J are TRBV6-1 and TRBJ2-1; 9 nucleotides line up with TRBD1. Germline CDR1 reads MNHNS; CDR2 reads SASEGT. The CDR3 totals 16 residues. V lost 1 base and J lost 2; bases outside the gene matches: 3. CDR3 region: CASSEETGGPYNEQFF. The CDR3 nucleotides read TGTGCCAGCAGTGAAGAAACAGGGGGCCCCTACAATGAGCAGTTCTTC.

In this sample, this clone turned up once. This rearrangement joins TRBV20-1 to TRBJ2-5, with D uncertain. The germline gives CDR1 DFQATT, CDR2 SNEGSKA (reference sequence). Trimming left V 3 bases short and J 1 base short, with 9 bases between. This CDR3 has 13 residues. The CDR3 nucleotides read TGCAGTGCTAGTTCAGGCCTCCAAGAGACCCAGTACTTC. Its protein is CSASSGLQETQYF.

This sequence joins TRBV4-3 and TRBJ2-7; no clear D. Germline V gene sequence: CDR1 LGHNA, CDR2 YSLEER. V was shortened by 0 bases and J by 0 bases, with 6 bases between the two germline ends. The CDR3 spans 14 residues. Here the CDR3 reads CASSQDPFSYEQYF. For the CDR3, the DNA is TGCGCCAGCAGCCAAGACCCCTTCTCCTACGAGCAGTACTTC.

The V and J genes are TRBV5-4 and TRBJ2-1, with 7 nucleotides matching TRBD1. This CDR3 has 16 amino acids. Germline V gene data show CDR1 as SGHNT and CDR2 as YYREEE (reference sequence). Trimming took 0 bases from V and 0 from J; bases not matched to a gene: 3. CDR3 coding DNA: TGTGCCAGCAGCTTGGAGTCAGGGGGCTCCTACAATGAGCAGTTCTTC. It codes for CASSLESGGSYNEQFF.

This chain links TRBV7-2 with TRBJ2-5; TRBD1 might be the D (6 bases). The CDR3 totals 13 residues. V was pared by 4 bases and J by 5 bases, with 11 bases between. Looked up from germline, CDR1 is SGHTA and CDR2 is FQGNSA. The CDR3 region is CASSSNRVETQYF. In DNA, the CDR3 is TGTGCCAGCAGCTCTAACAGGGTTGAGACCCAGTACTTC.